This T cell receptor beta chain is from a study of yellow fever vaccine responses in identical twins. The CDR3 loop spans 12 amino acids. Per germline, CDR1 SGHNT and CDR2 YYREEE (reference sequence). V was shortened by 4 bases and J by 6 bases, with 10 bases between the two germline ends. TCRdb used MiXCR to reprocess the RT-PCR reads, holding one entry per CDR3 protein. The table records 20,000 to 25,000 distinct CDR3 sequences, 77% of them present only once. The specimen comprised T cells from blood (PBMCs), unsorted or a sorted subset (not recorded which), sampled before or after yellow fever vaccination (not recorded which). The clonotype originates from a woman younger than 35 who received the yellow fever vaccine. The chain is built from TRBV5-4 and TRBJ1-1, with a possible D match to TRBD1 (5 bases). The CDR3 protein is CASSEGVAEAFF. DNA for the CDR3: TGTGCCAGCAGCGAAGGGGTGGCTGAAGCTTTCTTT.